The 20 T cell receptor beta chains below all came from one sample that was sequenced in a study of graft-versus-host responses after intestinal transplantation (dated by TCRdb to the early 2020s). Receptors were amplified or captured by the immunoSEQ multiplex PCR assay. The clones in this table, taken by TCRdb from immuneACCESS, are in-frame only. Not every clone is retained; where verified, under half of the shortfall comes from an unresolved V gene, and the cause of the rest is unknown. Across this sample there are roughly 90,000 clones, with about nine tenths seen only once. Together, the top ten hold 6% of the sample. Their antigens remain unidentified. Taken with the paper, the label for time point translates to: cells obtained before transplantation from donor or recipient. The sample in question was unstimulated CD8+ T cells sorted from spleen or lymph node cells, obtained before intestinal transplant. The receptors come from a human donor who received an intestinal transplant.

The V gene is TRBV4-1, the J gene TRBJ1-6, with 7 bases aligning to TRBD1. CDR3 length: 16 residues. Losses at the gene ends were 1 base for V and 1 base for J; bases not matched to a gene: 1. Per germline, CDR1 MGHRA and CDR2 YSYEKL. Written as DNA, the CDR3 is TGCGCCAGCAGCCAAGTACAGGGGTCCTATAATTCACCCCTCCACTTT. Residues: CASSQVQGSYNSPLHF.

V gene TRBV2 combines with J gene TRBJ2-7; D call uncertain. The CDR3 loop spans 10 amino acids. V gave up 10 bases and J gave up 3 bases, with 7 bases separating them. CDR1 is SNHLY and CDR2 is FYNNEI in the germline V gene. The CDR3 DNA sequence: TGTGCCACAAAATACTACGAGCAGTACTTC. Translated, it gives CATKYYEQYF.

This sequence joins TRBV4-1 and TRBJ2-3; D is perhaps TRBD1 (6 bases). Per the germline V gene, CDR1 is MGHRA and CDR2 is YSYEKL. The CDR3 runs 17 residues. The V and J ends lost 3 bases and 0 bases respectively, with 16 bases between them. CDR3 nucleotides: TGCGCCAGCAGCCAGTTAGGGGGACGAACTAGCACAGATACGCAGTATTTT. This sequence encodes CASSQLGGRTSTDTQYF.

The genes are TRBV7-6 and TRBJ2-2; D is perhaps TRBD1 or TRBD2 (5 bases each). Germline assignment: CDR1 SGHVS and CDR2 FNYEAQ. V was pared by 1 base and J by 4 bases, with 7 bases between. The CDR3 spans 14 residues. The CDR3 DNA is TGTGCCAGCAGCTTAGTTGGGGGCACCGGGGAGCTGTTTTTT. Its translation: CASSLVGGTGELFF. The variable domain in full, with the rest retrieved from reference TRBV7-6 and TRBJ2-2, is GAGVSQSPRYKVTKRGQDVALRCDPISGHVSLYWYRQALGQGPEFLTYFNYEAQQDKSGLPNDRFSAERPEGSISTLTIQRTEQRDSAMYRCASSLVGGTGELFFGEGSRLTVL.

The V call is TRBV19, the J call TRBJ1-2, with D unclear. Germline V gene sequence: CDR1 LNHDA, CDR2 SQIVND (reference sequence). V gave up 8 bases and J gave up 6 bases, with 13 bases separating them. This CDR3 is built from 12 residues. This chain's CDR3 is CASERDDHGYTF. The CDR3 DNA is TGTGCCAGTGAGCGGGATGATCATGGCTACACCTTC.

The genes are TRBV5-7 and TRBJ2-7; D call uncertain. TRBV5-7 is classed as an ORF, of uncertain function. This CDR3 spans 13 amino acids. V was pared by 2 bases and J by 0 bases, with 6 bases between. CDR3 sequence reads: CASSLRSSYEQYF. In DNA, the CDR3 is TGTGCCAGCAGCTTAAGGAGCTCCTACGAGCAGTACTTC.

This clone turned up a few times. V is TRBV2 and J is TRBJ1-1, with D uncertain. CDR1 is SNHLY and CDR2 is FYNNEI in the germline V gene. V lost 3 bases, J lost 3 bases, and 8 bases lay in between. CDR3 size: 13 residues. The CDR3 is CASSDPAHTEAFF. The CDR3 nucleotides are TGTGCCAGCAGTGACCCGGCGCACACTGAAGCTTTCTTT.

The chain is built from TRBV11-2 and TRBJ1-4; 9 bases map to TRBD1. This CDR3 has 15 residues. CDR1 is SGHAT and CDR2 is FQNNGV in the germline V gene. Trimming removed 4 bases from V and 5 bases from J; junction bases left unmatched: 5. The CDR3 is CASSSPGTGNEKLFF. The CDR3 bases are TGTGCCAGCAGCTCCCCCGGGACAGGGAATGAAAAACTGTTTTTT.

The CDR3 nucleotides read TGTGCCAGCACTCCGACGCAAGCCTACGAGCAGTACTTC. It specifies CASTPTQAYEQYF. V and J are TRBV6-4 and TRBJ2-7, with D hard to call. The germline V gene encodes CDR1 MRHNA and CDR2 SNTAGT. This CDR3 is 13 amino acids long. Trimming cost V 7 bases and J 2 bases, with 12 bases left between them.

This sequence joins TRBV15 and TRBJ2-7; 8 bases agree with TRBD1. Trimming took 7 bases from V and 2 from J; bases not matched to a gene: 7. Germline V gives CDR1 LNHNV, CDR2 YYDKDF (reference sequence). CDR3 size: 14 residues. The chain's CDR3 is CATKKGQETYEQYF. DNA of the CDR3: TGTGCCACCAAAAAGGGACAGGAGACCTACGAGCAGTACTTC.

This clone was found once. This chain connects TRBV6-5 to TRBJ1-2; D uncertain. The V and J ends lost 6 bases and 4 bases respectively, with 12 bases between them. Germline values: CDR1 MNHEY, CDR2 SVGAGI. This CDR3 spans 13 amino acids. CDR3 nucleotides: TGTGCCAGCAGCGAAGGGCCCTTCTATGGCTACACCTTC. Protein product: CASSEGPFYGYTF.

The chain links TRBV5-1 to TRBJ1-3; no reliable D call. The V gene's germline CDR1 is SGHRS and CDR2 YFSETQ. This CDR3 has 13 amino acids. V lost 5 bases and J 1 base, leaving 7 bases between the germline ends. In DNA form, the CDR3 reads TGCGCCAGCAGAGGAGGGTCTGGAAACACCATATATTTT. This translates into CASRGGSGNTIYF.

The chain has TRBV7-9 and TRBJ2-1; 9 nucleotides agree with TRBD2. Trimming removed 3 bases from V and 8 bases from J; junction bases left unmatched: 8. Germline CDR1 and CDR2: SEHNR and FQNEAQ (reference sequence). CDR3 length: 15 residues. CDR3 DNA sequence: TGTGCCAGCAGCTTCTTAGCGGGAGATAAAGATGAGCAGTTCTTC. This gives the protein CASSFLAGDKDEQFF.

This chain uses TRBV27 with TRBJ2-7; 9 nucleotides line up with TRBD1. Trimming cost V 2 bases and J 7 bases; bases outside gene matches: 6. This CDR3 has 14 residues. Germline CDR1 reads MNHEY; CDR2 reads SMNVEV (reference sequence). The CDR3 DNA reads TGTGCCAGCAGTTTAGGAGACAGGGGGTGGGAGCAGTACTTC. This translates into CASSLGDRGWEQYF.

The chain combines TRBV2 with TRBJ2-3, with 8 bases matching TRBD2. The germline gives CDR1 SNHLY, CDR2 FYNNEI. The V gene end was trimmed by 8 bases and the J gene end by 2 bases; junction bases not matched to a gene: 18. This CDR3 contains 18 residues. The CDR3 region is CASGPRVGLAGATDTQYF. The CDR3 nucleotides are TGTGCCAGCGGACCCCGGGTCGGACTAGCCGGGGCCACAGATACGCAGTATTTT.

The CDR3 nucleotides read TGTGCCAGCACCGGATCTAGCAATCAGCCCCAGCATTTT. It specifies CASTGSSNQPQHF. The chain employs TRBV28 and TRBJ1-5, with no clear D. Trimming left V 7 bases short and J 0 bases short, with 7 bases between. The germline CDR1 and CDR2 sequences are MDHEN and SYDVKM. This CDR3 has 13 amino acids.

This chain links TRBV19 with TRBJ2-1; no firm D call. CDR3 length: 12 residues. CDR1 LNHDA and CDR2 SQIVND come from the germline V gene (reference sequence). Trimming shortened V by 3 bases and J by 6 bases, and 6 bases separated the two germline ends. This chain's CDR3 is CASSMTGNEQFF. CDR3 nucleotide sequence: TGTGCCAGTAGTATGACCGGCAATGAGCAGTTCTTC.

V is TRBV4-1 and J is TRBJ1-5; no definite D call. This CDR3 has 16 residues. V lost 0 bases and J 5 bases, leaving 14 bases between the germline ends. Germline V gives CDR1 MGHRA, CDR2 YSYEKL. DNA for the CDR3: TGCGCCAGCAGCCAAGACCCAGTTCCGGGAGATCAGCCCCAGCATTTT. Protein product: CASSQDPVPGDQPQHF.

The chain has TRBV19 and TRBJ2-7; TRBD2 might be the D (6 bases). Between the trimmed V and J ends, which lost 3 bases and 3 bases, there was a span of 9 bases. Per the germline V gene, CDR1 is LNHDA and CDR2 is SQIVND (reference sequence). This CDR3 has 13 amino acids. CDR3 nucleotides: TGTGCCAGTAGTATCGGGGGAGGCTACGAGCAGTACTTC. The encoded protein is CASSIGGGYEQYF.

The rearrangement uses TRBV19 and TRBJ2-7; D gene uncertain. V shed 9 bases and J shed 7 bases, with 13 bases lying between them. The CDR3 is made up of 11 amino acids. The germline V gene has CDR1 LNHDA and CDR2 SQIVND (reference sequence). CDR3 DNA sequence: TGTGCCAGCGGAGAAGGGTGGGAGCAGTACTTC. Amino acid sequence: CASGEGWEQYF.